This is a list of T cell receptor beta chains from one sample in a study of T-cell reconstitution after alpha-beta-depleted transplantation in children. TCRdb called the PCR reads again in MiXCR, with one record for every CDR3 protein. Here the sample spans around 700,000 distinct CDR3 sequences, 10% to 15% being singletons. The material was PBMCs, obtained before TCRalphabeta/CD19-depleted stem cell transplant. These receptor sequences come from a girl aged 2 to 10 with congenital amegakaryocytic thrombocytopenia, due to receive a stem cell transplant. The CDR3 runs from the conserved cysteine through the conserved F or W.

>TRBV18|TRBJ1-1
CASSPRVAREEAFF
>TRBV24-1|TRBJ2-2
CATSDEPGQGAPGELFF
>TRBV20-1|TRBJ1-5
CSARGSSNQPQHF
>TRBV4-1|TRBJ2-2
CASCDRGWTGELFF
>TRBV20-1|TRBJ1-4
CSAQNRTNEKLFF
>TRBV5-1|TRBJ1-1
CASSPLPGIGTEAFF
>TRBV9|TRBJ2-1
CASSGRASGIRTYNEQFF
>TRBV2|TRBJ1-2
CASSDLRRDRGRGYGYTF
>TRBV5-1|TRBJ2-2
CAISLVNTGELFF
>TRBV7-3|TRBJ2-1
CASSLGFRTSGTDNEQFF
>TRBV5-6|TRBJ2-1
CASSLVPTGHNEQFF
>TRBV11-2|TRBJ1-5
CASSPTTGENQPQHF
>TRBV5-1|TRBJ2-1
CASSPLVENEQFF
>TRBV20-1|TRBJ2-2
CSARDSGRGTGELFF
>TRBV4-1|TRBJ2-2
CASSQEGRGWTTGELFF
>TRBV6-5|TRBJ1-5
CASSYLGGIEPQHF
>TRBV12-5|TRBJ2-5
CASGSPWETQYF
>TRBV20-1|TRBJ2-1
CSAPDGTGVMDEQFF
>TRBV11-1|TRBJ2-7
CASSLMAGDDEQYF